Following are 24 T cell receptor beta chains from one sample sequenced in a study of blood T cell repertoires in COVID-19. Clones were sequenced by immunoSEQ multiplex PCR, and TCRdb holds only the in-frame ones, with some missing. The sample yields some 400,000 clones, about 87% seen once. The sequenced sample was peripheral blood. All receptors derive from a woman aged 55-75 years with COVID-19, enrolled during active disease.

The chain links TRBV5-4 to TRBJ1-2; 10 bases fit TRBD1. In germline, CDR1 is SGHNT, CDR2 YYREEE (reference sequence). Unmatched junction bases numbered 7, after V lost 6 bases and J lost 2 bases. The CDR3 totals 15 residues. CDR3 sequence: CASTTGTGANYGYTF. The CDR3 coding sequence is TGTGCCAGCACCACCGGGACAGGGGCCAACTATGGCTACACCTTC.

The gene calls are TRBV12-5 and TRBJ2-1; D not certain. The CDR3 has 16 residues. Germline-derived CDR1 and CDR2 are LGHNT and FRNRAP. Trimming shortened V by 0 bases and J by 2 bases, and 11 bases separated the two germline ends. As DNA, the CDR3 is TGTGCTAGTGGTTTGGTAGGCGGCTCCCCCTACAATGAGCAGTTCTTC. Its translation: CASGLVGGSPYNEQFF.

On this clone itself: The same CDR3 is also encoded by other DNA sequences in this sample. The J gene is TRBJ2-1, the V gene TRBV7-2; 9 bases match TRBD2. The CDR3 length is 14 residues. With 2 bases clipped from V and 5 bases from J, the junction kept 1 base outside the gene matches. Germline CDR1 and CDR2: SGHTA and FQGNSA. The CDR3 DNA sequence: TGTGCCAGCAGCTTAAGCGGGGGGAACAATGAGCAGTTCTTC. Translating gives CASSLSGGNNEQFF.

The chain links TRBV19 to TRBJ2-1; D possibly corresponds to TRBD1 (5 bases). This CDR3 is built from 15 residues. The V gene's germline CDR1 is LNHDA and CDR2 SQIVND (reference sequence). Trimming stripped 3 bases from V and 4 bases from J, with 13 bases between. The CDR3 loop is CASSIRQTAYNEQFF. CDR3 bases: TGTGCCAGTAGTATCAGACAGACGGCTTACAATGAGCAGTTCTTC.

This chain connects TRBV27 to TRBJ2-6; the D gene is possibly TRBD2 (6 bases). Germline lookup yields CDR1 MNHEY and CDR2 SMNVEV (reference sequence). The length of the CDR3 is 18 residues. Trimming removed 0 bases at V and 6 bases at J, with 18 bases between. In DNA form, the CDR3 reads TGTGCCAGCAGTTTATCGCGGGACCCAACCCTGTTGGCCAACGTCCTGACTTTC. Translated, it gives CASSLSRDPTLLANVLTF.

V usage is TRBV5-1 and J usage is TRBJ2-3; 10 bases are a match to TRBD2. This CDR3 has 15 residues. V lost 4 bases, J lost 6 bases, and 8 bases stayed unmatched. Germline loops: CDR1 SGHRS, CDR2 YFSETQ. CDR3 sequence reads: CASSVSGGTTDTQYF. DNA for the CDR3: TGCGCCAGCAGCGTTAGCGGGGGGACGACCGATACGCAGTATTTT.

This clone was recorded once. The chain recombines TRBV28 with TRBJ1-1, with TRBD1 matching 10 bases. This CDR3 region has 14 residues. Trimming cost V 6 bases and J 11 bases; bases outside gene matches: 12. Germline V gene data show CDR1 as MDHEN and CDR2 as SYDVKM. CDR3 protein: CASRTGTGAQRAFF. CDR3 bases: TGTGCCAGCAGGACCGGGACAGGGGCTCAGCGGGCTTTCTTT.

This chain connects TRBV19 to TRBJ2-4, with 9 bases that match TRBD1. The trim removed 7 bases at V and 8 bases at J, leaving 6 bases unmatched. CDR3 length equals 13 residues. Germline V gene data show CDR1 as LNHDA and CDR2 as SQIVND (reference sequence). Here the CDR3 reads CASIGQGRYIQYF. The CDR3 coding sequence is TGTGCCAGTATCGGACAGGGGAGGTACATTCAGTACTTC. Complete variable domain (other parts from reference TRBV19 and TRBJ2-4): DGGITQSPKYLFRKEGQNVTLSCEQNLNHDAMYWYRQDPGQGLRLIYYSQIVNDFQKGDIAEGYSVSREKKESFPLTVTSAQKNPTAFYLCASIGQGRYIQYFGAGTRLSVL.

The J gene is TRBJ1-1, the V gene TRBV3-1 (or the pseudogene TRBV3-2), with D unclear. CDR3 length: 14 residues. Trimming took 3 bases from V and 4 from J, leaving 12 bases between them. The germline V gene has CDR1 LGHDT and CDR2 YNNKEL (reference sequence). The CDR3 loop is CASSQGMRGTEAFF. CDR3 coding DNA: TGTGCCAGCAGCCAGGGTATGCGGGGCACTGAAGCTTTCTTT.

CDR3 region: CASQRMGQGNYGYTF. The CDR3 DNA follows: TGTGCCAGTCAACGAATGGGACAGGGTAACTATGGCTACACCTTC. The chain employs TRBV19 and TRBJ1-2; 9 nucleotides match TRBD1. Looked up from germline, CDR1 is LNHDA and CDR2 is SQIVND (reference sequence). The CDR3 is 15 residues long. V lost 8 bases, J lost 1 base, and 8 bases stayed unmatched.

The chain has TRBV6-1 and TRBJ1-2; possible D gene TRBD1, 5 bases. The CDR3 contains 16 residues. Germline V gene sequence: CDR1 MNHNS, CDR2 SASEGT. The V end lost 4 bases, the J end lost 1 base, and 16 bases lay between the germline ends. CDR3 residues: CASSGGLQRGNYGYTF. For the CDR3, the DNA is TGTGCCAGCAGTGGGGGACTTCAACGGGGTAACTATGGCTACACCTTC.

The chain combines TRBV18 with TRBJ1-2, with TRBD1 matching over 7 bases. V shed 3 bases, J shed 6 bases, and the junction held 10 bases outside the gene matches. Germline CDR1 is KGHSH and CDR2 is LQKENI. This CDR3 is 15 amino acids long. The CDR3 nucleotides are TGTGCCAGCTCACCGGGCTACGACAGGGCCCATGGCTACACCTTC. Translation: CASSPGYDRAHGYTF. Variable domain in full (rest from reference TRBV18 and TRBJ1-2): NAGVMQNPRHLVRRRGQEARLRCSPMKGHSHVYWYRQLPEEGLKFMVYLQKENIIDESGMPKERFSAEFPKEGPSILRIQQVVRGDSAAYFCASSPGYDRAHGYTFGSGTRLTVV.

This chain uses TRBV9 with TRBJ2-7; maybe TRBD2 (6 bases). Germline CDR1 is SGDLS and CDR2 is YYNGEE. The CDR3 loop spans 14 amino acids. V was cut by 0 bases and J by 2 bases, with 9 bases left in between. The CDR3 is CASSVGRGAYEQYF. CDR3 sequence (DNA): TGTGCCAGCAGCGTAGGTCGCGGGGCCTACGAGCAGTACTTC.

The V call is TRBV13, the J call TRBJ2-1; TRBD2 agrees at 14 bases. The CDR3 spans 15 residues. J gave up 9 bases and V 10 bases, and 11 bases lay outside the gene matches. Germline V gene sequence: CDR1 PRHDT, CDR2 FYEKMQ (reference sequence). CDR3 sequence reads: CANEMTSGGAGEQFF. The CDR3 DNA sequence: TGTGCCAACGAGATGACTAGCGGGGGGGCAGGTGAGCAGTTCTTC.

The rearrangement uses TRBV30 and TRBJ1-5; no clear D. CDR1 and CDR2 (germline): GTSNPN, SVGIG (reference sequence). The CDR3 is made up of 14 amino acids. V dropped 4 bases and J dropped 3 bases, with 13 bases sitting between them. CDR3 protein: CAWTFSGVNQPQHF. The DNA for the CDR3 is TGTGCCTGGACCTTTTCCGGGGTCAATCAGCCCCAGCATTTT.

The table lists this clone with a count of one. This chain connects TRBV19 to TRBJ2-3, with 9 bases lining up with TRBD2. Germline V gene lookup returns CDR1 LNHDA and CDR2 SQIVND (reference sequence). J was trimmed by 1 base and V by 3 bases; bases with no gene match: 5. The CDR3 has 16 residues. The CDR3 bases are TGTGCCAGTAGTATTAAGCGGGGGGTCGGCACAGATACGCAGTATTTT. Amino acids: CASSIKRGVGTDTQYF.

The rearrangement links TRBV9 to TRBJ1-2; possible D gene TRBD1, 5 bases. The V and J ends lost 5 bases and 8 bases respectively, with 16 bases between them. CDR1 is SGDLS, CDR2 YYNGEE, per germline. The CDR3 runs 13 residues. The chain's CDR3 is CASRPDSVGGYTF. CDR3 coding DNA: TGTGCCAGCAGACCTGACAGCGTAGGAGGCTACACCTTC.

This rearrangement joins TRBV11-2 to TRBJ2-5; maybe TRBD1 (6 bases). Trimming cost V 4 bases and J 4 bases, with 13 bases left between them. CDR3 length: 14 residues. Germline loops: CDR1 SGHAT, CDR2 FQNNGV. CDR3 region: CASSYTTGLETQYF. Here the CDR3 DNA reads TGTGCCAGCAGCTATACCACAGGGCTAGAGACCCAGTACTTC.

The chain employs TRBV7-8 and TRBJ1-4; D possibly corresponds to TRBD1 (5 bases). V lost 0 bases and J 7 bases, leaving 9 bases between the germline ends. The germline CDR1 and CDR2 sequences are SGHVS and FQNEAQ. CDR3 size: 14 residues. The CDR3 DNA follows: TGTGCCAGCAGCTTAGCAGGCAGGGTTGAAAAACTGTTTTTT. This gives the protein CASSLAGRVEKLFF.

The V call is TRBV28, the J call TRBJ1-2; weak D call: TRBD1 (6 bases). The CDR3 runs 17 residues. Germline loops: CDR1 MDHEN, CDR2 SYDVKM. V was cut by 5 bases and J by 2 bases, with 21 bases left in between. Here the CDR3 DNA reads TGTGCCAGCAGTCCCACCAGGGACACCCTCCTAAACTATGGCTACACCTTC. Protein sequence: CASSPTRDTLLNYGYTF.

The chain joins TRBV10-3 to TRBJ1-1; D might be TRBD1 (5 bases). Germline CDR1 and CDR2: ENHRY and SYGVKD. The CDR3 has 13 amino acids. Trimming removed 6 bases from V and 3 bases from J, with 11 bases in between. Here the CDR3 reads CAIRPPGDTEAFF. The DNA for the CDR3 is TGTGCCATCAGGCCCCCGGGGGACACTGAAGCTTTCTTT.

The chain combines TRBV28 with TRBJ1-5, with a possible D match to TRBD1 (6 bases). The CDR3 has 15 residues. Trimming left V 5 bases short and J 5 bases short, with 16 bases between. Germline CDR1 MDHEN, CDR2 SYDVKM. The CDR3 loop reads CASSRRDTRYQPQHF. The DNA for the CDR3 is TGTGCCAGCAGTCGACGGGACACAAGATATCAGCCCCAGCATTTT.

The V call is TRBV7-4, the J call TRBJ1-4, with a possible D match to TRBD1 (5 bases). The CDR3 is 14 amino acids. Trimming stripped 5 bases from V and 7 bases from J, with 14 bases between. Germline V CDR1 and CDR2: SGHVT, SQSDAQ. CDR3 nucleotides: TGTGCCAGCAGCCTCAATGGGGCTGGTGAAAAACTGTTTTTT. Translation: CASSLNGAGEKLFF.

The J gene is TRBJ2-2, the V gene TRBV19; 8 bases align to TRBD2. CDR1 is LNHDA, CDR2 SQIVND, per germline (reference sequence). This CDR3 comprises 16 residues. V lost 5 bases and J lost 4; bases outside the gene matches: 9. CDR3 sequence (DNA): TGTGCCAGTAGTCCCCGGGGGGGACGTATCACCGGGGAGCTGTTTTTT. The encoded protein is CASSPRGGRITGELFF. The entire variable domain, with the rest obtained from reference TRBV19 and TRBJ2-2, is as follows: DGGITQSPKYLFRKEGQNVTLSCEQNLNHDAMYWYRQDPGQGLRLIYYSQIVNDFQKGDIAEGYSVSREKKESFPLTVTSAQKNPTAFYLCASSPRGGRITGELFFGEGSRLTVL.